The next 10 T cell receptor beta chains were all read from a single sample in a study of CD8 T cells in ankylosing spondylitis. TCRdb analysed the 5' RACE reads with MiXCR anew, one entry per CDR3 protein. The data contain about 300,000 distinct CDR3 sequences, 11% of them singletons. Sequencing was carried out using blood, either unsorted or a sorted T cell fraction (not recorded which). These receptors were taken from a female donor with ankylosing spondylitis or in good health (not recorded which).

This clonotype was observed at least ten times. The chain carries TRBV28 and TRBJ1-1; the match to TRBD1 covers 7 bases. Per germline, CDR1 MDHEN and CDR2 SYDVKM. The CDR3 sequence is 14 residues long. The trim removed 7 bases at V and 3 bases at J, leaving 8 bases unmatched. The CDR3 region is CASIERGRDTEAFF. For the CDR3, the DNA is TGTGCCAGCATCGAGAGGGGGCGAGACACTGAAGCTTTCTTT.

This clonotype has ten or more counts. The gene calls are TRBV20-1 and TRBJ2-7; TRBD2 aligns across 9 bases. Germline V gene data show CDR1 as DFQATT and CDR2 as SNEGSKA (reference sequence). There are 15 residues in the CDR3. V gave up 7 bases and J gave up 2 bases; unmatched junction bases: 12. CDR3 loop: CSVKGLAESTYEQYF. CDR3 DNA: TGCAGTGTCAAGGGACTAGCAGAAAGTACCTACGAGCAGTACTTC.

This clonotype showed up just a few times. The chain joins TRBV29-1 to TRBJ2-7; D is uncertain. Trimming removed 4 bases from V and 2 bases from J, with 6 bases in between. Per germline, CDR1 SQVTM and CDR2 ANQGSEA. This CDR3 is built from 11 residues. The CDR3 loop reads CSVGQPYEQYF. The CDR3 DNA reads TGCAGCGTTGGGCAGCCCTACGAGCAGTACTTC.

This clonotype was detected many times. The CDR3 spells CSGRGGTDTQYF. CDR3 in DNA: TGCAGCGGCCGGGGGGGCACAGATACGCAGTATTTT. This chain links TRBV29-1 with TRBJ2-3, with 7 nucleotides matching TRBD2. This CDR3 spans 12 amino acids. V lost 7 bases and J lost 1; bases outside the gene matches: 2. The V gene's germline CDR1 is SQVTM and CDR2 ANQGSEA.

This clonotype was counted at least ten times. V is TRBV7-9 and J is TRBJ2-5; perhaps TRBD1 as D (6 bases). Trimming removed 0 bases from V and 2 bases from J, with 10 bases in between. This CDR3 has 15 residues. CDR1 and CDR2 (germline): SEHNR, FQNEAQ (reference sequence). The CDR3 DNA sequence: TGTGCCAGCAGCTTAGCGCTGGGGGCACAAGAGACCCAGTACTTC. Translated, it gives CASSLALGAQETQYF.

This chain connects TRBV5-1 to TRBJ2-4, with 8 bases identical to TRBD1. CDR3 length: 17 residues. Per germline, CDR1 SGHRS and CDR2 YFSETQ. Germline trimming cut 0 bases from V and 1 base from J; bases unmatched to any gene: 6. CDR3 loop: CASSLGQGMSAKNIQYF. For the CDR3, the DNA is TGCGCCAGCAGCTTGGGACAGGGGATGTCGGCCAAAAACATTCAGTACTTC.

This clonotype was seen a few times. The rearrangement joins TRBV5-1 to TRBJ2-2; D is possibly TRBD1 (7 bases). Trimming cost V 1 base and J 5 bases, with 15 bases left between them. Per germline, CDR1 SGHRS and CDR2 YFSETQ. The CDR3 is 16 residues long. The CDR3 spells CASSLRRGRGTGELFF. As DNA, the CDR3 is TGCGCCAGCAGCTTGAGGAGGGGGCGAGGGACCGGGGAGCTGTTTTTT.

This clonotype was recorded at least ten times. The rearrangement joins TRBV20-1 to TRBJ1-2; no firm D call. V was clipped by 5 bases and J by 4 bases, with 14 bases between them. Germline lookup yields CDR1 DFQATT and CDR2 SNEGSKA (reference sequence). CDR3 length equals 13 residues. CDR3 sequence reads: CSARRPSVYGYTF. CDR3 DNA sequence: TGCAGTGCTCGCCGTCCCAGCGTCTATGGCTACACCTTC.

This clonotype was observed at least ten times. The chain combines TRBV6-1 with TRBJ2-1; D gene unclear. CDR3 length: 14 residues. Germline CDR1 MNHNS, CDR2 SASEGT. Trimming removed 7 bases at V and 5 bases at J, with 15 bases between. The CDR3 loop reads CASNLFLGHNEQFF. The CDR3 nucleotides read TGTGCCAGCAACCTCTTCCTAGGTCACAATGAGCAGTTCTTC.

This clonotype was seen more than once but under ten times. The genes are TRBV5-1 and TRBJ2-2; D is unresolved. The germline V gene has CDR1 SGHRS and CDR2 YFSETQ. The CDR3 covers 14 residues. The germline V and J ends were trimmed by 3 bases and 3 bases, with 9 bases remaining between them. The CDR3 spells CASSYRGDTGELFF. The CDR3, as DNA: TGCGCCAGCAGCTATAGAGGCGACACCGGGGAGCTGTTTTTT.